Below, 32 T cell receptor beta chains from the same sample are listed, as sequenced in a study of cytomegalovirus exposure and HLA in healthy donors. The PCR made use of 60 Vbeta and 13 Jbeta primers. Using immunoSEQ multiplex PCR, the repertoire was profiled, and TCRdb retains in-frame clones only, with some absent. The data hold roughly 110,000 clones, with about 70% observed a single time. Input material: PBMCs. The source is a man under 40 in good health and CMV-seropositive.

This chain joins TRBV7-2 and TRBJ2-7; 8 nucleotides agree with TRBD1. The germline gives CDR1 SGHTA, CDR2 FQGNSA. This CDR3 spans 13 amino acids. V lost 5 bases and J lost 7; bases outside the gene matches: 7. CDR3 sequence: CASSPGQGQEQYF. For the CDR3, the DNA is TGTGCCAGCAGCCCAGGACAGGGCCAGGAGCAGTACTTC.

This clone occurred once. This chain links TRBV9 with TRBJ2-3, with a tentative D call TRBD2 (6 bases). Trimming cost V 0 bases and J 10 bases, with 15 bases left between them. Germline-derived CDR1 and CDR2 are SGDLS and YYNGEE. The length of the CDR3 is 14 residues. The CDR3 DNA reads as TGTGCCAGCAGCGTAGAGCCGGGAGTCCTTGCGCAGTATTTT. Translation gives CASSVEPGVLAQYF.

The chain carries TRBV6-5 and TRBJ1-6; D might be TRBD1 (5 bases). The length of the CDR3 is 15 residues. V lost 4 bases and J lost 7, with 14 bases in between. Germline V gene sequence: CDR1 MNHEY, CDR2 SVGAGI. This CDR3 is CASSWRSGDNSPLHF. For the CDR3, the DNA is TGTGCCAGCAGTTGGAGGTCGGGGGACAATTCACCCCTCCACTTT.

This clone was observed a single time. In DNA form, the CDR3 reads TGTGCCAGCTCAATTTCTGAAGGGGTAGGGAATCAGCCCCAGCATTTT. This encodes CASSISEGVGNQPQHF. The rearrangement links TRBV18 to TRBJ1-5, with D possibly being TRBD1 (5 bases). CDR1 and CDR2 (germline): KGHSH, LQKENI. The V end lost 5 bases, the J end lost 4 bases, and 18 bases lay between the germline ends. The CDR3 runs to 16 residues.

CDR3 loop: CASSIQRGRADTQYF. The DNA of the CDR3 is TGTGCCAGTAGTATACAGCGGGGGAGAGCAGATACGCAGTATTTT. The chain carries TRBV19 and TRBJ2-3; 8 nucleotides align to TRBD2. After removal of 2 bases from V and 4 bases from J, the junction contained 5 bases not matched to a gene. Germline V gene sequence: CDR1 LNHDA, CDR2 SQIVND (reference sequence). The CDR3 consists of 15 residues.

The genes are TRBV7-6 and TRBJ2-2; TRBD1 is a possible D gene (6 bases). Germline values: CDR1 SGHVS, CDR2 FNYEAQ. Trimming shortened V by 5 bases and J by 7 bases, and 11 bases separated the two germline ends. This CDR3 comprises 13 residues. The CDR3 protein is CASSGRGNGELFF. DNA for the CDR3: TGTGCCAGCAGCGGCAGGGGTAACGGGGAGCTGTTTTTT.

The chain has TRBV7-3 and TRBJ1-1; D possibly corresponds to TRBD1 (6 bases). V gave up 5 bases and J gave up 4 bases, with 11 bases separating them. Germline V gene sequence: CDR1 SGHTA, CDR2 FQGTGA. CDR3 length: 13 amino acids. The CDR3 DNA is TGTGCCAGCAGCCTGCAGGGGACCACTGAAGCTTTCTTT. Its protein is CASSLQGTTEAFF.

In regard to this clone: Mismatch with germline at one junction end may stem from a read error. The chain employs TRBV7-9 and TRBJ2-5; possible D gene TRBD2, 5 bases. The length of the CDR3 is 14 residues. Germline CDR1 reads SEHNR; CDR2 reads FQNEAQ (reference sequence). The CDR3 reads CSSSLVGVGETQYF. CDR3 DNA sequence: TGTTCCAGCAGCTTAGTCGGGGTTGGAGAGACCCAGTACTTC.

This clone was seen a handful of times. The rearrangement uses TRBV15 and TRBJ1-4, with 9 nucleotides matching TRBD1. The germline V gene encodes CDR1 LNHNV and CDR2 YYDKDF (reference sequence). The CDR3 consists of 15 residues. V lost 4 bases, J lost 7 bases, and 7 bases stayed unmatched. The CDR3 region is CATSMGGTGLEKLFF. The CDR3 DNA reads as TGTGCCACCAGCATGGGGGGGACAGGGCTTGAAAAACTGTTTTTT.

The chain employs TRBV6-1 and TRBJ2-5; 8 bases align to TRBD2. Trimming cost V 11 bases and J 2 bases; bases outside gene matches: 4. Germline V gene sequence: CDR1 MNHNS, CDR2 SASEGT. This CDR3 spans 12 amino acids. The CDR3 loop reads CALSGVQETQYF. CDR3 DNA sequence: TGTGCCCTTAGCGGGGTTCAAGAGACCCAGTACTTC.

The J gene is TRBJ2-1, the V gene TRBV28, with D possibly matching TRBD2 (7 bases). This CDR3 has 15 amino acids. The germline V gene encodes CDR1 MDHEN and CDR2 SYDVKM. The germline V and J ends were trimmed by 0 bases and 7 bases, with 13 bases remaining between them. As DNA, the CDR3 is TGTGCCAGCAGTTTATGGGCAGGGGAGGGGAATGAGCAGTTCTTC. It yields the protein CASSLWAGEGNEQFF.

Written as DNA, the CDR3 is TGTGCCAGCAGCTTAGATTCGGGGGGCAGGAGCTACACCTTC. It specifies CASSLDSGGRSYTF. V is TRBV7-2 and J is TRBJ1-2; D is possibly TRBD1 (6 bases). V shed 1 base and J shed 9 bases, with 15 bases lying between them. Germline CDR1 is SGHTA and CDR2 is FQGNSA. This CDR3 region has 14 residues.

This chain joins TRBV9 and TRBJ2-5, with TRBD1 matching over 8 bases. The CDR3 covers 13 residues. Trimming at V came to 1 base and at J to 7 bases, leaving 3 bases not matched to a gene. Germline CDR1 is SGDLS and CDR2 is YYNGEE. CDR3 sequence: CASSVQGAGTQYF. The CDR3 DNA reads as TGTGCCAGCAGCGTACAGGGGGCGGGGACCCAGTACTTC.

This chain uses TRBV2 with TRBJ2-7; TRBD2 agrees at 12 bases. Per the germline V gene, CDR1 is SNHLY and CDR2 is FYNNEI. This CDR3 spans 15 amino acids. Trimming took 6 bases from V and 3 from J; bases not matched to a gene: 6. The CDR3: CASRATSGGYYEQYF. The CDR3 nucleotides are TGTGCCAGCAGGGCCACTAGCGGGGGGTACTACGAGCAGTACTTC.

The J gene is TRBJ2-1, the V gene TRBV4-1, with TRBD2 matching over 7 bases. Trimming took 8 bases from V and 0 from J; bases not matched to a gene: 7. Germline assignment: CDR1 MGHRA and CDR2 YSYEKL. The CDR3 consists of 15 residues. This chain's CDR3 is CASASTGGSYNEQFF. CDR3 nucleotide sequence: TGCGCCAGCGCGTCGACGGGGGGCTCCTACAATGAGCAGTTCTTC.

The rearrangement uses TRBV19 and TRBJ1-4; maybe TRBD1 (6 bases). Per the germline V gene, CDR1 is LNHDA and CDR2 is SQIVND (reference sequence). This CDR3 has 16 residues. V dropped 0 bases and J dropped 8 bases, with 16 bases sitting between them. The DNA of the CDR3 is TGTGCCAGTAGTATAGATGCCCCGGACAGACGCGAAAAACTGTTTTTT. Amino acids: CASSIDAPDRREKLFF.

The V call is TRBV5-6, the J call TRBJ1-1; 8 bases agree with TRBD1. V shed 4 bases and J 3 bases; nucleotides not matched to a gene: 5. Germline V CDR1 and CDR2: SGHDT, YYEEEE. The CDR3 runs to 14 residues. CDR3 DNA sequence: TGTGCCAGCAGCCTGGACAGGGCCTACACTGAAGCTTTCTTT. It specifies CASSLDRAYTEAFF.

This clone has at least ten counts. This chain joins TRBV28 and TRBJ1-1, with TRBD1 matching over 9 bases. Germline loops: CDR1 MDHEN, CDR2 SYDVKM. CDR3 length equals 17 residues. J gave up 3 bases and V 6 bases, and 14 bases lay outside the gene matches. CDR3 bases: TGTGCCAGCAGCAACCTAGGGACAGGGAGTCAGGACACTGAAGCTTTCTTT. It yields the protein CASSNLGTGSQDTEAFF.

This clone was counted ten times or more. The gene calls are TRBV28 and TRBJ1-2; no reliable D call. Germline loops: CDR1 MDHEN, CDR2 SYDVKM. This CDR3 is built from 13 residues. V shed 6 bases and J shed 6 bases, with 14 bases lying between them. This CDR3 is CASSPSLRDGYTF. The CDR3 nucleotides read TGTGCCAGCAGCCCCTCGCTCCGGGATGGCTACACCTTC.

This clone was seen a few times. The rearrangement joins TRBV2 to TRBJ2-7; 8 nucleotides match TRBD1. The ends lost 4 bases at V and 2 bases at J; junction bases unmatched: 4. The CDR3 extends over 14 amino acids. Germline assignment: CDR1 SNHLY and CDR2 FYNNEI. CDR3 DNA sequence: TGTGCCAGCAGTGGAGAGGACAGGGCCTACGAGCAGTACTTC. As protein: CASSGEDRAYEQYF.

The chain links TRBV19 to TRBJ2-7, with 9 nucleotides matching TRBD1. Trimming took 5 bases from V and 5 from J; bases not matched to a gene: 7. CDR1 is LNHDA and CDR2 is SQIVND in the germline V gene (reference sequence). The CDR3 consists of 14 residues. CDR3 sequence reads: CASSAGTGIHEQYF. The CDR3 DNA follows: TGTGCCAGTAGTGCCGGGACAGGGATCCACGAGCAGTACTTC.

J is TRBJ1-4 and V is TRBV14; no firm D call. The CDR3 is 14 residues long. The V gene lost 4 bases and the J gene lost 8 bases, with 14 bases spanning the gap. Germline lookup yields CDR1 SGHDN and CDR2 FVKESK. The chain's CDR3 is CASSPGIPGEKLFF. CDR3 nucleotide sequence: TGTGCCAGCAGCCCCGGGATTCCTGGGGAAAAACTGTTTTTT.

Concerning this clone: The germline gene is not matched at one end of the junction; a read error may be the cause. The sample holds other DNA sequences that translate to the same CDR3. This chain connects TRBV25-1 to TRBJ2-7; 7 nucleotides line up with TRBD1. The CDR3 covers 13 residues. Germline V gives CDR1 MGHDK, CDR2 SYGVNS. The CDR3 coding sequence is TGTGCCAGTAGTGGGACAGTGCCCGGCGAGCAGTACTTC. Translated: CASSGTVPGEQYF.

V is TRBV15 and J is TRBJ2-7; 12 nucleotides match TRBD1. The CDR3 spans 14 residues. Germline CDR1 is LNHNV and CDR2 is YYDKDF (reference sequence). V lost 3 bases to trimming and J lost 12 bases; unmatched junction nucleotides: 9. In DNA, the CDR3 is TGTGCCACCAGCAGGGCAACGGGACAGGGGGCTCGGTACTTC. Residues: CATSRATGQGARYF.

The chain is built from TRBV12-5 and TRBJ1-1, with TRBD1 matching over 7 bases. The CDR3 length is 16 residues. In germline, CDR1 is LGHNT, CDR2 FRNRAP. V lost 2 bases and J lost 0; bases outside the gene matches: 6. The CDR3 DNA is TGTGCTAGTGGTTTGCCCTCGACAGGGATGAACACTGAAGCTTTCTTT. The encoded protein is CASGLPSTGMNTEAFF.

The V call is TRBV7-2, the J call TRBJ1-2; D ambiguous. There are 11 residues in the CDR3. The V and J ends lost 1 base and 8 bases respectively, with 5 bases between them. Looked up from germline, CDR1 is SGHTA and CDR2 is FQGNSA. The CDR3: CASSLVRGYTF. CDR3 nucleotide sequence: TGTGCCAGCAGCTTAGTGCGCGGCTACACCTTC.

The rearrangement uses TRBV6-5 and TRBJ1-2; 7 nucleotides match TRBD1. This CDR3 comprises 16 residues. J was trimmed by 1 base and V by 3 bases; bases with no gene match: 8. Germline V gives CDR1 MNHEY, CDR2 SVGAGI. CDR3 residues: CASSYADRTYNYGYTF. The CDR3 DNA sequence: TGTGCCAGCAGTTATGCGGACAGGACTTATAACTATGGCTACACCTTC.

The CDR3 DNA reads as TGTGCCAGCAGCTTAGGTGCAGGGCACTCCTACGAGCAGTACTTC. Its translation: CASSLGAGHSYEQYF. The chain links TRBV11-2 to TRBJ2-7; TRBD1 might be the D (5 bases). Germline assignment: CDR1 SGHAT and CDR2 FQNNGV. V was trimmed by 1 base and J by 0 bases, leaving 10 bases between them. This CDR3 region has 15 residues. The complete variable domain, with remaining parts taken from reference TRBV11-2 and TRBJ2-7, reads EAGVAQSPRYKIIEKRQSVAFWCNPISGHATLYWYQQILGQGPKLLIQFQNNGVVDDSQLPKDRFSAERLKGVDSTLKIQPAKLEDSAVYLCASSLGAGHSYEQYFGPGTRLTVT.

V and J are TRBV15 and TRBJ2-7; 11 bases match TRBD1. The CDR3 consists of 14 residues. V was pared by 5 bases and J by 5 bases, with 5 bases of the junction left unmatched. Germline values: CDR1 LNHNV, CDR2 YYDKDF (reference sequence). The CDR3 sequence: CATSFRTGGDEQYF. In nucleotides, the CDR3 is TGTGCCACCAGCTTCCGGACAGGGGGCGACGAGCAGTACTTC.

CDR3 protein: CASSAPRGTMNTEAFF. CDR3 DNA sequence: TGTGCCAGTAGTGCCCCAAGGGGGACGATGAACACTGAAGCTTTCTTT. The rearrangement links TRBV19 to TRBJ1-1; tentative D call: TRBD1 (6 bases). The CDR3 has 16 residues. Germline values: CDR1 LNHDA, CDR2 SQIVND (reference sequence). V lost 5 bases and J 0 bases, leaving 16 bases between the germline ends.

The chain uses TRBV7-8 and TRBJ2-7; D remains ambiguous. This CDR3 comprises 11 residues. Trimming took 4 bases from V and 5 from J, leaving 6 bases between them. Per the germline V gene, CDR1 is SGHVS and CDR2 is FQNEAQ. The CDR3 spells CASSSQNEQYF. For the CDR3, the DNA is TGTGCCAGCAGCTCCCAAAACGAGCAGTACTTC.

The chain links TRBV6-1 to TRBJ1-2; 9 bases fit TRBD1. The ends lost 6 bases at V and 8 bases at J; junction bases unmatched: 7. The CDR3 spans 13 residues. Germline values: CDR1 MNHNS, CDR2 SASEGT. The CDR3 spells CASRVQGARGYTF. The CDR3 DNA is TGTGCCAGCAGGGTACAGGGGGCGCGGGGCTACACCTTC.